These 21 T cell receptor beta chains were sequenced from one sample in a study of blood T cell repertoires in COVID-19. The assay was immunoSEQ multiplex PCR, and TCRdb's table has in-frame clones only and misses some. This sample has about 100,000 clones, with about 85% found just once. The material sequenced was peripheral blood. The receptors were gathered from a man aged 55-75 years with acute or convalescent COVID-19.

This clone was picked up a small number of times. The rearrangement joins TRBV6-6 to TRBJ1-5; D unclear. There are 9 residues in the CDR3. Per the germline V gene, CDR1 is MNHNY and CDR2 is SVGAGI (reference sequence). In DNA, the CDR3 is TGTGGCACGGGGCAGCCCCAGCATTTT. Its protein product is CGTGQPQHF.

This clone has only one observation. The chain uses TRBV30 and TRBJ2-1, with 8 bases fitting TRBD2. The CDR3 totals 15 residues. The V gene end was trimmed by 8 bases and the J gene end by 0 bases; junction bases not matched to a gene: 9. The germline V gene encodes CDR1 GTSNPN and CDR2 SVGIG (reference sequence). The CDR3 region is CARSGTRDSYNEQFF. CDR3 DNA sequence: TGTGCCCGGTCCGGGACTAGGGACTCCTACAATGAGCAGTTCTTC.

This sequence joins TRBV11-2 and TRBJ2-1; 10 bases map to TRBD2. V lost 0 bases, J lost 8 bases, and 7 bases stayed unmatched. This CDR3 has 16 residues. Per germline, CDR1 SGHAT and CDR2 FQNNGV. The DNA for the CDR3 is TGTGCCAGCAGCTTAGATTGGCTAGCGGGAGCGGATGAGCAGTTCTTC. This encodes CASSLDWLAGADEQFF. Variable domain in full (rest from reference TRBV11-2 and TRBJ2-1): EAGVAQSPRYKIIEKRQSVAFWCNPISGHATLYWYQQILGQGPKLLIQFQNNGVVDDSQLPKDRFSAERLKGVDSTLKIQPAKLEDSAVYLCASSLDWLAGADEQFFGPGTRLTVL.

V and J are TRBV2 and TRBJ2-2; no clear D gene. The CDR3 has 13 residues. The ends were cut back, 5 bases at V and 5 bases at J, with 9 bases in the middle. Germline V gene data show CDR1 as SNHLY and CDR2 as FYNNEI. The CDR3 here is CASSIKRTGELFF. The DNA for the CDR3 is TGTGCCAGCAGTATAAAGCGAACCGGGGAGCTGTTTTTT.

The rearrangement joins TRBV5-1 to TRBJ2-2; 7 bases map to TRBD1. CDR1 is SGHRS and CDR2 is YFSETQ in the germline V gene. The CDR3 is made up of 14 amino acids. V shed 4 bases and J 4 bases; nucleotides not matched to a gene: 4. The CDR3 spells CASSVTGTTGELFF. For the CDR3, the DNA is TGCGCCAGCAGCGTGACAGGGACCACCGGGGAGCTGTTTTTT.

The gene calls are TRBV11-3 and TRBJ2-2; D not resolved. Germline loops: CDR1 SGHNT, CDR2 YENEEA. V lost 1 base and J lost 7, with 10 bases in between. The CDR3 runs 14 residues. The CDR3 is CASSLGSTNGELFF. The CDR3 region has the DNA TGTGCCAGCAGCTTAGGATCGACAAACGGGGAGCTGTTTTTT.

The chain joins TRBV28 to TRBJ1-2, with 9 bases matching TRBD1. This CDR3 spans 17 amino acids. Germline lookup yields CDR1 MDHEN and CDR2 SYDVKM. The V segment lost 5 bases and the J segment 2 bases; nucleotides outside the gene matches: 12. CDR3 region: CASSPHQRDRANYGYTF. CDR3 in DNA: TGTGCCAGCAGTCCGCACCAACGGGACAGGGCAAACTATGGCTACACCTTC.

The chain employs TRBV5-5 and TRBJ2-7, with TRBD1 identical over 7 bases. This CDR3 has 15 residues. Germline lookup yields CDR1 SGHKS and CDR2 YYEKEE (reference sequence). Trimming removed 2 bases from V and 5 bases from J; junction bases left unmatched: 10. The CDR3 DNA sequence: TGTGCCAGCAGCTTTAATTCGGACAGGCTCAACGAGCAGTACTTC. As protein: CASSFNSDRLNEQYF. The complete variable domain, with remaining parts taken from reference TRBV5-5 and TRBJ2-7, reads DAGVTQSPTHLIKTRGQQVTLRCSPISGHKSVSWYQQVLGQGPQFIFQYYEKEERGRGNFPDRFSARQFPNYSSELNVNALLLGDSALYLCASSFNSDRLNEQYFGPGTRLTVT.

J is TRBJ2-7 and V is TRBV19; 8 nucleotides agree with TRBD1. The V and J ends lost 6 bases and 3 bases, in that order; junction bases with no gene match: 4. Germline lookup yields CDR1 LNHDA and CDR2 SQIVND (reference sequence). This CDR3 region has 13 residues. The CDR3 DNA sequence: TGTGCCAGTAGCTTTGGACAGGGCTACGAGCAGTACTTC. It encodes CASSFGQGYEQYF.

A few counts support this clone. The V call is TRBV29-1, the J call TRBJ1-2; maybe TRBD1 (5 bases). The CDR3 runs 13 residues. From germline, CDR1 is SQVTM and CDR2 ANQGSEA. V was shortened by 3 bases and J by 4 bases, with 12 bases between the two germline ends. The CDR3 DNA reads as TGCAGCGTTGAGCCGGGGACTCCCTATGGCTACACCTTC. Its protein product is CSVEPGTPYGYTF.

This clone was detected once. The chain joins TRBV4-3 to TRBJ1-5; TRBD1 agrees at 9 bases. With 0 bases clipped from V and 1 base from J, the junction kept 10 bases outside the gene matches. There are 19 residues in the CDR3. Germline V gene data show CDR1 as LGHNA and CDR2 as YSLEER. In nucleotides, the CDR3 is TGCGCCAGCAGCCAAGATCTTGGACAGGGGTTTCTGAGCAATCAGCCCCAGCATTTT. Protein sequence: CASSQDLGQGFLSNQPQHF.

This chain connects TRBV10-3 to TRBJ2-7; 8 bases match TRBD1. CDR3 length equals 14 residues. Germline V gene sequence: CDR1 ENHRY, CDR2 SYGVKD. The junction had 7 bases not matched to a gene; V was cut back by 5 bases and J by 4 bases. The CDR3 DNA is TGTGCCATCAGTATCGGGACAGGAGATTACGAGCAGTACTTC. Protein sequence: CAISIGTGDYEQYF.

This CDR3 is CASSPGQGGETQYF. The CDR3, as DNA: TGTGCCAGCTCACCTGGACAGGGAGGAGAGACCCAGTACTTC. This sequence joins TRBV18 and TRBJ2-5; 8 bases match TRBD1. Germline V gives CDR1 KGHSH, CDR2 LQKENI. This CDR3 comprises 14 residues. V dropped 3 bases and J dropped 4; count of bases not matched to a gene: 4.

This chain uses TRBV28 with TRBJ2-7, with D perhaps matching TRBD1 (5 bases). Germline loops: CDR1 MDHEN, CDR2 SYDVKM. V lost 1 base, J lost 3 bases, and 13 bases lay in between. The CDR3 loop spans 15 amino acids. The CDR3 coding sequence is TGTGCCAGCAGTTTATTAGGGGCAAGCGTCTACGAGCAGTACTTC. Translating gives CASSLLGASVYEQYF.

The rearrangement joins TRBV28 to TRBJ1-2; the D gene is possibly TRBD1 (5 bases). CDR3 length: 11 residues. The V gene lost 6 bases and the J gene lost 11 bases, with 13 bases spanning the gap. Germline V gives CDR1 MDHEN, CDR2 SYDVKM. CDR3 residues: CASSPAGGYTF. DNA for the CDR3: TGTGCCAGCAGCCCGGCCGGGGGTTACACCTTC.

The chain combines TRBV5-5 with TRBJ2-7; D may be TRBD1 (6 bases). The germline V and J ends were trimmed by 6 bases and 2 bases, with 12 bases remaining between them. The CDR3 is 13 amino acids. Germline CDR1 SGHKS, CDR2 YYEKEE (reference sequence). CDR3 sequence: CASTLQGTYEQYF. DNA of the CDR3: TGTGCCAGCACACTACAGGGAACCTACGAGCAGTACTTC.

This rearrangement joins TRBV7-8 to TRBJ2-3, with a weak D call TRBD1 (6 bases). This CDR3 spans 17 amino acids. The germline gives CDR1 SGHVS, CDR2 FQNEAQ. V lost 5 bases and J 0 bases, leaving 18 bases between the germline ends. CDR3 sequence reads: CASSTGYGQASTDTQYF. The DNA for the CDR3 is TGTGCCAGCAGCACAGGGTATGGCCAGGCTAGCACAGATACGCAGTATTTT.

The rearrangement joins TRBV13 to TRBJ2-7; 8 bases line up with TRBD1. The CDR3 is 16 residues long. The V gene's germline CDR1 is PRHDT and CDR2 FYEKMQ (reference sequence). The junction had 11 bases not matched to a gene; V was cut back by 5 bases and J by 2 bases. For the CDR3, the DNA is TGTGCCAGCAGCCGGGGAGACAGGGGAGGAACCTACGAGCAGTACTTC. It yields the protein CASSRGDRGGTYEQYF.

This sequence joins TRBV9 and TRBJ1-6; unclear D gene. Germline CDR1 reads SGDLS; CDR2 reads YYNGEE. Trimming shortened V by 0 bases and J by 8 bases, and 12 bases separated the two germline ends. The CDR3 covers 15 residues. The CDR3 DNA reads as TGTGCCAGCAGCGTAGGTCGAGGGTGGGATTCACCCCTCCACTTT. This encodes CASSVGRGWDSPLHF.

CDR3 DNA: TGTGCCAGCAGCGTAGCTCTAGCGGGGGGGGACAATGAGCAGTTCTTC. This gives the protein CASSVALAGGDNEQFF. V gene TRBV9 combines with J gene TRBJ2-1, with 12 bases lining up with TRBD2. Per the germline V gene, CDR1 is SGDLS and CDR2 is YYNGEE. The CDR3 is made up of 16 amino acids. The V and J ends lost 0 bases and 5 bases, in that order; junction bases with no gene match: 3.

V and J are TRBV7-2 and TRBJ2-5; 10 nucleotides agree with TRBD2. Trimming removed 1 base from V and 3 bases from J; junction bases left unmatched: 5. In germline, CDR1 is SGHTA, CDR2 FQGNSA. The CDR3 is 16 residues long. CDR3 sequence reads: CASSLGPLAGEETQYF. CDR3 DNA sequence: TGTGCCAGCAGCTTAGGCCCCCTAGCGGGGGAAGAGACCCAGTACTTC.